Below, 14 T cell receptor beta chains from the same sample are listed, as sequenced in a study of cytotoxic CD8 clonotypes in ibrutinib-treated CLL. Sequencing was performed with immunoSEQ multiplex PCR; in TCRdb, only in-frame clones are kept and a portion is missing. The sample shows about 69,000 clones, about 84% of them seen only once. The sequencing used PBMCs, collected at disease progression, from a patient treated with ibrutinib. These receptors originate from a human donor with chronic lymphocytic leukemia.

This chain uses TRBV6-5 with TRBJ1-3, with a weak D call TRBD1 (5 bases). There are 14 residues in the CDR3. Germline CDR1 MNHEY, CDR2 SVGAGI. Trimming shortened V by 5 bases and J by 2 bases, and 10 bases separated the two germline ends. The CDR3 sequence: CASSPGGAGNTIYF. The DNA for the CDR3 is TGTGCCAGCAGTCCAGGAGGGGCTGGAAACACCATATATTTT.

This clone was detected only once. The chain is built from TRBV19 and TRBJ2-6; 8 bases line up with TRBD1. J gave up 0 bases and V 5 bases, and 9 bases lay outside the gene matches. The CDR3 is 18 amino acids. Germline CDR1 and CDR2: LNHDA and SQIVND (reference sequence). Written as DNA, the CDR3 is TGTGCCAGTAGTCCCACCGGGACAGGATACTCTGGGGCCAACGTCCTGACTTTC. Amino acids: CASSPTGTGYSGANVLTF.

The chain is built from TRBV2 and TRBJ1-2; 10 nucleotides align to TRBD1. The length of the CDR3 is 14 residues. CDR1 and CDR2 from the germline V gene are SNHLY and FYNNEI. The V and J ends lost 8 bases and 5 bases, in that order; junction bases with no gene match: 8. CDR3 coding DNA: TGTGCCAGCTCTAGAGGGACAGGGGAGTATGGCTACACCTTC. It is translated as CASSRGTGEYGYTF.

This chain joins TRBV10-3 and TRBJ2-5; 7 bases match TRBD2. CDR1 and CDR2 (germline): ENHRY, SYGVKD. This CDR3 comprises 15 residues. V shed 5 bases, J shed 5 bases, and the junction held 11 bases outside the gene matches. CDR3 loop: CAISLGPPGRETQYF. Written as DNA, the CDR3 is TGTGCCATCAGTTTGGGGCCCCCCGGGAGGGAGACCCAGTACTTC.

The chain is built from TRBV28 and TRBJ1-6, with no clear D. Trimming removed 5 bases at V and 6 bases at J, with 14 bases between. In germline, CDR1 is MDHEN, CDR2 SYDVKM. This CDR3 has 15 amino acids. CDR3 sequence: CASSPLLGINSPLHF. In DNA form, the CDR3 reads TGTGCCAGCAGTCCCCTCTTGGGGATTAATTCACCCCTCCACTTT.

The chain recombines TRBV7-7 with TRBJ2-5; D not certain. From germline, CDR1 is SSHAT and CDR2 FNYEAQ (reference sequence). V dropped 1 base and J dropped 1 base, with 10 bases sitting between them. The CDR3 totals 15 residues. The chain's CDR3 is CASSLEWGSQETQYF. The CDR3 DNA reads TGTGCCAGCAGCTTAGAGTGGGGTAGCCAAGAGACCCAGTACTTC.

The chain has TRBV28 and TRBJ1-1; D not certain. The V end was cut by 3 bases, the J end by 7 bases, with 15 bases between. Germline assignment: CDR1 MDHEN and CDR2 SYDVKM. The CDR3 covers 14 residues. CDR3 protein: CASSFSFGYNEAFF. CDR3 sequence (DNA): TGTGCCAGCAGTTTCAGCTTTGGGTATAATGAAGCTTTCTTT.

The chain carries TRBV5-1 and TRBJ2-7; 7 nucleotides match TRBD2. This CDR3 region has 16 residues. After removal of 4 bases from V and 0 bases from J, the junction contained 10 bases not matched to a gene. Germline lookup yields CDR1 SGHRS and CDR2 YFSETQ. The CDR3 nucleotides read TGCGCCAGCAGCGAGGCATGGGGCGGGAGCTCCTACGAGCAGTACTTC. Encoded protein: CASSEAWGGSSYEQYF.

About this clone: Other DNA sequences in this specimen translate into the identical CDR3. The chain links TRBV20-1 to TRBJ1-2, with D uncertain. The CDR3 sequence is 11 residues long. Trimming shortened V by 3 bases and J by 2 bases, and 4 bases separated the two germline ends. The germline V gene encodes CDR1 DFQATT and CDR2 SNEGSKA (reference sequence). CDR3 DNA sequence: TGCAGTGCTAGCGAGAACTATGGCTACACCTTC. Translating it yields CSASENYGYTF.

V usage is TRBV7-9 and J usage is TRBJ2-7; the D gene is possibly TRBD2 (6 bases). The CDR3 is made up of 14 amino acids. V lost 1 base to trimming and J lost 3 bases, with 10 bases between them. CDR1 and CDR2 from the germline V gene are SEHNR and FQNEAQ (reference sequence). DNA for the CDR3: TGTGCCAGCAGCTTAGGACTAGATTTCTACGAGCAGTACTTC. This gives the protein CASSLGLDFYEQYF. The full variable domain, its missing parts supplied by reference TRBV7-9 and TRBJ2-7, is DTGVSQNPRHKITKRGQNVTFRCDPISEHNRLYWYRQTLGQGPEFLTYFQNEAQLEKSRLLSDRFSAERPKGSFSTLEIQRTEQGDSAMYLCASSLGLDFYEQYFGPGTRLTVT.

The V call is TRBV28, the J call TRBJ1-2, with TRBD1 as a possible D gene (6 bases). This CDR3 contains 14 residues. V was shortened by 7 bases and J by 5 bases, with 17 bases between the two germline ends. Per the germline V gene, CDR1 is MDHEN and CDR2 is SYDVKM. CDR3 in DNA: TGTGCCAGCACGGTGCAAGGGGGTTGGTATGGCTACACCTTC. Translated: CASTVQGGWYGYTF.

V is TRBV5-6 and J is TRBJ1-2; D is uncertain. V lost 6 bases to trimming and J lost 3 bases, with 9 bases between them. The germline CDR1 and CDR2 sequences are SGHDT and YYEEEE. The CDR3 is made up of 12 amino acids. The CDR3: CASTQNYYGYTF. CDR3 nucleotide sequence: TGTGCCAGCACTCAGAACTACTATGGCTACACCTTC.

This clone was counted once. This chain connects TRBV30 to TRBJ2-3, with D perhaps TRBD1 or TRBD2 (5 bases each). The V end was cut by 2 bases, the J end by 2 bases, with 11 bases between. Germline V gene sequence: CDR1 GTSNPN, CDR2 SVGIG (reference sequence). The CDR3 is 14 amino acids. The CDR3 is CAWSFGGFTDTQYF. CDR3 nucleotide sequence: TGTGCCTGGAGTTTTGGGGGTTTCACAGATACGCAGTATTTT.

This rearrangement joins TRBV10-3 to TRBJ2-1; 10 bases line up with TRBD2. The CDR3 has 16 residues. Germline V lookup: CDR1 ENHRY, CDR2 SYGVKD. The junction had 7 bases not matched to a gene; V was cut back by 4 bases and J by 4 bases. CDR3 coding DNA: TGTGCCATCAGTGCCCAACTAGCGGGATCTTACAATGAGCAGTTCTTC. It yields the protein CAISAQLAGSYNEQFF.